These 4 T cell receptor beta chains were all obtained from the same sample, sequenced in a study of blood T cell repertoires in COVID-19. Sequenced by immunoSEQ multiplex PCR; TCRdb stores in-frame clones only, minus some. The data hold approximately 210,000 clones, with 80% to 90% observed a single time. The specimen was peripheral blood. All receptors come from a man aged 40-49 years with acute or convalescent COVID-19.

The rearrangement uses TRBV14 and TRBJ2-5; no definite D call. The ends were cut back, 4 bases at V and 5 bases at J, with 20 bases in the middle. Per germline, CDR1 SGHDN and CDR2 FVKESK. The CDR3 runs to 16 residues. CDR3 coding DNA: TGTGCCAGCAGCCTCCAAAGAGGCATGTCCATGGAGACCCAGTACTTC. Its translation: CASSLQRGMSMETQYF.

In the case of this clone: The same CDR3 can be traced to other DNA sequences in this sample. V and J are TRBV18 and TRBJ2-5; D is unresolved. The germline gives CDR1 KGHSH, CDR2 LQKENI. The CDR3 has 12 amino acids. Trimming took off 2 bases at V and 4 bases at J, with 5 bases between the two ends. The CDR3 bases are TGTGCCAGCTCACCAGTCCGAGAGACCCAGTACTTC. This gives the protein CASSPVRETQYF.

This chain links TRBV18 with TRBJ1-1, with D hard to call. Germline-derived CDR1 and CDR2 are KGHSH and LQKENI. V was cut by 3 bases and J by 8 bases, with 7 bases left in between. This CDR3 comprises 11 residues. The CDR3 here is CASSPAMEAFF. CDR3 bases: TGTGCCAGCTCACCCGCGATGGAAGCTTTCTTT.

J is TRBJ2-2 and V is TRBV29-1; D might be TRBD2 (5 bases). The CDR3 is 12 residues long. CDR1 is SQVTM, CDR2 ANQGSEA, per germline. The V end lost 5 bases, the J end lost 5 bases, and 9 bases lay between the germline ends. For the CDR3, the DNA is TGCAGCGTTTGGTGGGAGACCGGGGAGCTGTTTTTT. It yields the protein CSVWWETGELFF.